These 27 T cell receptor beta chains were all obtained from the same sample, sequenced in a study of cytomegalovirus exposure and HLA in healthy donors. Sequencing was performed with immunoSEQ multiplex PCR; in TCRdb, only in-frame clones are kept and a portion is missing. The sample lists under 300,000 clones, around 85% occurring once. The material sequenced was PBMCs. The receptors stem from a woman aged 18-29 years in good health and CMV-seronegative.

This clone was detected only once. The chain has TRBV19 and TRBJ2-7, with D perhaps TRBD1 (6 bases). The germline CDR1 and CDR2 sequences are LNHDA and SQIVND (reference sequence). This CDR3 spans 15 amino acids. With 0 bases removed from V and 4 bases from J, the gap between germline ends came to 13 bases. DNA for the CDR3: TGTGCCAGTAGTATAGATCAGGGGAGCTGGTACGAGCAGTACTTC. It encodes CASSIDQGSWYEQYF.

The genes are TRBV27 and TRBJ1-4, with D possibly matching TRBD1 (5 bases). The CDR3 length is 14 residues. Deletions cut 1 base from V and 5 bases from J, with 8 bases between. Germline assignment: CDR1 MNHEY and CDR2 SMNVEV (reference sequence). Here the CDR3 DNA reads TGTGCCAGCAGTTTATGGGGGGGGAATGAAAAACTGTTTTTT. Its protein is CASSLWGGNEKLFF.

This clone appeared many times. This chain uses TRBV6-4 with TRBJ2-3, with 10 bases aligning to TRBD1. CDR1 and CDR2 (germline): MRHNA, SNTAGT. Trimming removed 2 bases from V and 1 base from J; junction bases left unmatched: 0. The CDR3 has 15 residues. The CDR3 sequence is CASSDGTGGTDTQYF. The CDR3, as DNA: TGTGCCAGCAGTGACGGGACAGGGGGCACAGATACGCAGTATTTT.

The table lists this clone with a few counts. V is TRBV6-5 and J is TRBJ1-2, with D hard to call. The CDR3 sequence is 14 residues long. V lost 4 bases, J lost 4 bases, and 13 bases lay in between. Per germline, CDR1 MNHEY and CDR2 SVGAGI. The CDR3 region has the DNA TGTGCCAGCAGTTTCCTAAACTTCGGCTATGGCTACACCTTC. Amino acid sequence: CASSFLNFGYGYTF.

The chain is built from TRBV27 and TRBJ2-3; D is uncertain. This CDR3 region has 14 residues. Per germline, CDR1 MNHEY and CDR2 SMNVEV (reference sequence). The V end lost 2 bases, the J end lost 3 bases, and 9 bases lay between the germline ends. CDR3 sequence (DNA): TGTGCCAGCAGTTTAGATCTACTAACAGATACGCAGTATTTT. The encoded protein is CASSLDLLTDTQYF.

This clone has only a few counts. This chain joins TRBV27 and TRBJ2-7; 7 bases are a match to TRBD2. Trimming took 5 bases from V and 3 from J; bases not matched to a gene: 4. This CDR3 comprises 13 residues. The V gene's germline CDR1 is MNHEY and CDR2 SMNVEV (reference sequence). CDR3 coding DNA: TGTGCCAGCAGTGGCAGGGAGGGCTACGAGCAGTACTTC. Its translation is CASSGREGYEQYF.

This clone was recorded a few times. The chain couples TRBV7-9 to TRBJ2-1; 11 nucleotides agree with TRBD2. The length of the CDR3 is 15 residues. Germline CDR1 is SEHNR and CDR2 is FQNEAQ (reference sequence). V gave up 6 bases and J gave up 1 base; unmatched junction bases: 2. CDR3 DNA: TGTGCCAGCAGACCTAGCGGGAGGTCCTACAATGAGCAGTTCTTC. It is translated as CASRPSGRSYNEQFF.

V and J are TRBV6-5 and TRBJ2-7, with D perhaps TRBD1 (5 bases). CDR1 is MNHEY, CDR2 SVGAGI, per germline. This CDR3 is built from 15 residues. V was clipped by 9 bases and J by 0 bases, with 18 bases between them. CDR3 DNA sequence: TGTGCCAGTCTCGCCGGGCAGGGCCTCTCCTACGAGCAGTACTTC. Translating it yields CASLAGQGLSYEQYF.

The V gene is TRBV29-1, the J gene TRBJ2-7; 7 positions match TRBD2. The CDR3 spans 15 residues. V gave up 0 bases and J gave up 0 bases; unmatched junction bases: 5. Germline V gene data show CDR1 as SQVTM and CDR2 as ANQGSEA. The CDR3 reads CSVEEETSPSYEQYF. The CDR3 DNA sequence: TGCAGCGTTGAAGAAGAGACTAGCCCCTCCTACGAGCAGTACTTC.

This chain connects TRBV18 to TRBJ2-1; D gene uncertain. Germline CDR1 KGHSH, CDR2 LQKENI. Trimming cost V 4 bases and J 0 bases, with 13 bases left between them. The CDR3 totals 16 residues. The CDR3 DNA reads TGTGCCAGCTCACAACGACTGGTGAGCTCCTACAATGAGCAGTTCTTC. It yields the protein CASSQRLVSSYNEQFF.

The chain is built from TRBV20-1 and TRBJ1-2, with 7 bases identical to TRBD1. Trimming cost V 8 bases and J 10 bases; bases outside gene matches: 7. CDR1 and CDR2 (germline): DFQATT, SNEGSKA (reference sequence). CDR3 length equals 10 residues. The CDR3 spells CSTRTGPYTF. In DNA, the CDR3 is TGCAGTACCCGGACAGGCCCCTACACCTTC.

The rearrangement uses TRBV15 and TRBJ1-5; D not resolved. In germline, CDR1 is LNHNV, CDR2 YYDKDF (reference sequence). Trimming left V 0 bases short and J 0 bases short, with 12 bases between. This CDR3 has 17 residues. The CDR3 DNA follows: TGTGCCACCAGCAGAGATTTCACAGTCTATAGCAATCAGCCCCAGCATTTT. Translating gives CATSRDFTVYSNQPQHF. Full variable domain (missing parts from reference TRBV15 and TRBJ1-5): DAMVIQNPRYQVTQFGKPVTLSCSQTLNHNVMYWYQQKSSQAPKLLFHYYDKDFNNEADTPDNFQSRRPNTSFCFLDIRSPGLGDTAMYLCATSRDFTVYSNQPQHFGDGTRLSIL.

This sequence joins TRBV11-3 and TRBJ2-7; 7 positions agree with TRBD1. Trimming at V came to 3 bases and at J to 7 bases, leaving 12 bases not matched to a gene. CDR1 and CDR2 (germline): SGHNT, YENEEA. The CDR3 runs 15 residues. The CDR3 here is CASSLGDSTLWEQYF. As DNA, the CDR3 is TGTGCCAGCAGCTTGGGGGACAGCACTCTCTGGGAGCAGTACTTC.

This clone was recorded once. The V call is TRBV7-7, the J call TRBJ2-1, with D tentatively TRBD2 (5 bases). Germline loops: CDR1 SSHAT, CDR2 FNYEAQ (reference sequence). The CDR3 is 15 residues long. The V end was cut by 5 bases, the J end by 10 bases, with 21 bases between. The CDR3 coding sequence is TGTGCCAGCAGCCTCGGGGATGAGGGCAGTCTGGAGCAGTTCTTC. Its protein is CASSLGDEGSLEQFF.

This clone appeared a few times. This chain links TRBV14 with TRBJ2-7, with 7 nucleotides matching TRBD1. The CDR3 has 15 residues. Germline values: CDR1 SGHDN, CDR2 FVKESK. J was trimmed by 2 bases and V by 6 bases; bases with no gene match: 10. CDR3 region: CASREAGTEAYEQYF. As DNA, the CDR3 is TGTGCCAGCAGGGAAGCCGGGACAGAAGCCTACGAGCAGTACTTC.

The rearrangement joins TRBV30 to TRBJ1-2; D is possibly TRBD1 (5 bases). Germline V gives CDR1 GTSNPN, CDR2 SVGIG (reference sequence). Trimming cost V 3 bases and J 6 bases, with 11 bases left between them. CDR3 size: 12 residues. The CDR3 nucleotides are TGTGCCTGGAGGCAGGGAAGTCATGGCTACACCTTC. Its protein product is CAWRQGSHGYTF.

This chain joins TRBV10-1 and TRBJ2-3; the match to TRBD2 covers 8 bases. Germline-derived CDR1 and CDR2 are WNHNN and SYGVQD (reference sequence). This CDR3 has 15 amino acids. Unmatched junction bases numbered 4, after V lost 4 bases and J lost 1 base. The CDR3, as DNA: TGCGCCAGCAGTGGGCCGACTAGCGGCACAGATACGCAGTATTTT. This encodes CASSGPTSGTDTQYF.

The chain couples TRBV7-2 to TRBJ1-2, with 7 bases that match TRBD1. The CDR3 runs to 13 residues. The V gene's germline CDR1 is SGHTA and CDR2 FQGNSA. V trimming: 5 bases; J trimming: 10 bases; junction bases outside the gene matches: 10. CDR3 sequence (DNA): TGTGCCAGCAGCCCCGGACAGGAGATCCCCTACACCTTC. It yields the protein CASSPGQEIPYTF.

V usage is TRBV7-8 and J usage is TRBJ1-1, with unresolved D. CDR3 length: 14 amino acids. CDR1 is SGHVS, CDR2 FQNEAQ, per germline. V was clipped by 3 bases and J by 1 base, with 9 bases between them. The CDR3 loop is CASSFQTGNTEAFF. CDR3 in DNA: TGTGCCAGCAGCTTCCAAACCGGGAACACTGAAGCTTTCTTT.

CDR3 residues: CASSRDWYYEQYF. DNA of the CDR3: TGTGCCAGCAGTCGGGACTGGTACTACGAGCAGTACTTC. V usage is TRBV27 and J usage is TRBJ2-7; TRBD2 is a possible D gene (6 bases). Deletions cut 5 bases from V and 3 bases from J, with 11 bases between. The CDR3 is made up of 13 amino acids. The germline V gene has CDR1 MNHEY and CDR2 SMNVEV (reference sequence).

The chain employs TRBV5-1 and TRBJ1-1; TRBD1 matches at 8 bases. Trimming cost V 5 bases and J 5 bases; bases outside gene matches: 5. Germline-derived CDR1 and CDR2 are SGHRS and YFSETQ. The CDR3 runs 13 residues. The CDR3 loop reads CASSWTGRTEAFF. DNA of the CDR3: TGCGCCAGCAGTTGGACAGGGAGGACTGAAGCTTTCTTT.

In its sample, this clone was seen once. This chain connects TRBV11-3 to TRBJ2-7, with 7 nucleotides matching TRBD2. The CDR3 has 15 residues. The germline CDR1 and CDR2 sequences are SGHNT and YENEEA. The V and J ends lost 3 bases and 5 bases, in that order; junction bases with no gene match: 10. The CDR3 loop reads CASSFIGLGVDEQYF. In DNA form, the CDR3 reads TGTGCCAGCAGCTTTATCGGACTAGGGGTCGACGAGCAGTACTTC.

This clone has a single count. One end of the junction does not line up with germline, which may come from a read error. The rearrangement uses TRBV19 and TRBJ1-2, with D hard to call. The CDR3 has 11 amino acids. CDR1 is LNHDA, CDR2 SQIVND, per germline (reference sequence). Here the CDR3 DNA reads TGTGCCAGTAGTTTTCGACAAACCCACCGCTTC. It encodes CASSFRQTHRF.

The chain has TRBV5-1 and TRBJ1-4; weak D call: TRBD1 (5 bases). The length of the CDR3 is 15 residues. Germline CDR1 reads SGHRS; CDR2 reads YFSETQ. V lost 0 bases, J lost 5 bases, and 11 bases lay in between. CDR3 DNA sequence: TGCGCCAGCAGCTTGGCGCAGGGCAGAAATGAAAAACTGTTTTTT. Protein: CASSLAQGRNEKLFF.

The chain couples TRBV11-3 to TRBJ2-7, with 14 bases identical to TRBD2. V shed 4 bases and J 5 bases; nucleotides not matched to a gene: 1. Looked up from germline, CDR1 is SGHNT and CDR2 is YENEEA. The CDR3 sequence is 14 residues long. CDR3 sequence (DNA): TGTGCCAGCAGCTCGGGACTAGCGGGAGACGAGCAGTACTTC. Protein: CASSSGLAGDEQYF.

The rearrangement links TRBV11-2 to TRBJ1-2; a weak D match, TRBD1 (6 bases). V lost 4 bases to trimming and J lost 8 bases, with 17 bases between them. The CDR3 spans 14 residues. Germline values: CDR1 SGHAT, CDR2 FQNNGV. The CDR3 DNA reads TGTGCCAGCAGCTCCTACTTTCCAGGGGAAGGCTACACCTTC. As protein: CASSSYFPGEGYTF.

The V gene is TRBV19, the J gene TRBJ2-1, with D uncertain. This CDR3 is 17 amino acids long. CDR1 LNHDA and CDR2 SQIVND come from the germline V gene (reference sequence). Trimming pared 3 bases from V and 4 bases from J, leaving 19 bases between. This CDR3 reads CASSIPRLEAIYNEQFF. In DNA, the CDR3 is TGTGCCAGTAGTATCCCTAGACTCGAGGCAATTTACAATGAGCAGTTCTTC. Based on the CDR3 plus reference TRBV19 and TRBJ2-1, the full variable domain is DGGITQSPKYLFRKEGQNVTLSCEQNLNHDAMYWYRQDPGQGLRLIYYSQIVNDFQKGDIAEGYSVSREKKESFPLTVTSAQKNPTAFYLCASSIPRLEAIYNEQFFGPGTRLTVL.